A selection of T cell receptor beta chains follows, all from one sample in a study of blood T cells in healthy people across ages. TCRdb itself ran the 5' RACE reads through MiXCR, one entry per CDR3 protein. The profile shows roughly 800,000 distinct CDR3 sequences, around half of them singletons. The source material was blood. These receptors were obtained from a man at least 80 years old in good health. Both conserved end residues are part of each CDR3. The D gene is left open where the match is weak. For some rows the clone size is stated as once, few or many, or as a class when expanded; others skip it.

j_call: TRBJ1-2
clone_size: .
d_call: TRBD1
v_call: TRBV29-1
cdr3_aa: CSVGTGGSGYTF
cdr3_nt: TGCAGCGTTGGGACAGGGGGAAGTGGCTACACCTTC

j_call: TRBJ2-7
clone_size: .
d_call: .
v_call: TRBV7-2
cdr3_aa: CASSDTGLYEQYF
cdr3_nt: TGTGCCAGCAGTGACACAGGACTCTACGAGCAGTACTTC

j_call: TRBJ2-7
clone_size: .
d_call: TRBD1
v_call: TRBV6-1
cdr3_aa: CASSWGTGLTYEQYF
cdr3_nt: TGTGCCAGCAGCTGGGGGACAGGTCTTACCTACGAGCAGTACTTC

j_call: TRBJ2-1
clone_size: .
d_call: .
v_call: TRBV30
cdr3_aa: CAWSPDTSEQFF
cdr3_nt: TGTGCCTGGAGTCCGGATACTAGCGAGCAGTTCTTC

j_call: TRBJ2-5
clone_size: .
d_call: TRBD2
v_call: TRBV6-1
cdr3_aa: CASSLAGGVLETQYF
cdr3_nt: TGTGCCAGCAGCCTAGCGGGAGGCGTGTTAGAGACCCAGTACTTC

j_call: TRBJ2-3
clone_size: .
d_call: .
v_call: TRBV2
cdr3_aa: CASSEGWVHAETDTQYF
cdr3_nt: TGTGCCAGCAGTGAAGGTTGGGTCCATGCAGAAACAGATACGCAGTATTTT

j_call: TRBJ2-7
clone_size: .
d_call: TRBD1
v_call: TRBV28
cdr3_aa: CASSFLHSGTGRSYEQYF
cdr3_nt: TGTGCCAGCAGTTTTCTCCATTCCGGGACAGGGAGATCCTACGAGCAGTACTTC

j_call: TRBJ2-1
clone_size: few
d_call: .
v_call: TRBV2
cdr3_aa: CASATTVNEQFF
cdr3_nt: TGTGCCAGCGCCACGACAGTCAATGAGCAGTTCTTC

j_call: TRBJ1-1
clone_size: .
d_call: .
v_call: TRBV6-5
cdr3_aa: CASLPSGRLGTEAFF
cdr3_nt: TGTGCCAGCCTTCCCTCGGGACGGTTGGGCACTGAAGCTTTCTTT

j_call: TRBJ1-1
clone_size: once
d_call: TRBD1
v_call: TRBV2
cdr3_aa: CASTGPSPLRAFF
cdr3_nt: TGTGCCTCGACAGGGCCTTCCCCTCTTCGAGCTTTCTTT

j_call: TRBJ2-1
clone_size: .
d_call: .
v_call: TRBV7-9
cdr3_aa: CASSVSPGSSYNEQFF
cdr3_nt: TGTGCCAGCAGCGTCTCTCCAGGGAGCTCCTACAATGAGCAGTTCTTC

j_call: TRBJ2-7
clone_size: .
d_call: .
v_call: TRBV10-3
cdr3_aa: CAITDTGSLEQYF
cdr3_nt: TGTGCCATCACCGACACAGGATCTCTAGAGCAGTACTTC

j_call: TRBJ1-5
clone_size: .
d_call: .
v_call: TRBV15
cdr3_aa: CATSRDLSVFNQPQHF
cdr3_nt: TGTGCCACCAGCAGAGATCTCTCAGTGTTCAATCAGCCCCAGCATTTT

j_call: TRBJ2-7
clone_size: .
d_call: .
v_call: TRBV27
cdr3_aa: CASLSEVGSGEQYF
cdr3_nt: TGTGCCAGTTTATCGGAGGTGGGGTCCGGCGAGCAGTACTTC

j_call: TRBJ2-2
clone_size: .
d_call: .
v_call: TRBV11-2
cdr3_aa: CASSRMGSNSGELFF
cdr3_nt: TGTGCCAGCAGCCGGATGGGGTCTAACTCCGGGGAGCTGTTTTTT

j_call: TRBJ2-1
clone_size: few
d_call: TRBD2
v_call: TRBV29-1
cdr3_aa: CSVRLAGDPYNEQFF
cdr3_nt: TGCAGCGTCAGACTAGCGGGAGACCCGTACAATGAGCAGTTCTTC

j_call: TRBJ2-4
clone_size: few
d_call: TRBD2
v_call: TRBV3-1
cdr3_aa: CASSQDVFRLAVVQYF
cdr3_nt: TGTGCCAGCAGCCAAGATGTCTTTAGACTAGCGGTAGTTCAGTACTTC

j_call: TRBJ1-2
clone_size: once
d_call: .
v_call: TRBV3-1
cdr3_aa: CASSPEGGANYGYTF
cdr3_nt: TGTGCCAGCAGCCCGGAGGGGGGCGCAAACTATGGCTACACCTTC

j_call: TRBJ1-2
clone_size: few
d_call: TRBD1
v_call: TRBV6-1
cdr3_aa: CASSRGGMGQGRYGYTF
cdr3_nt: TGTGCCAGCAGTCGCGGGGGTATGGGACAGGGAAGATATGGCTACACCTTC

j_call: TRBJ1-2
clone_size: few
d_call: .
v_call: TRBV24-1
cdr3_aa: CATSAGGNGYTF
cdr3_nt: TGTGCCACCAGTGCCGGGGGCAATGGCTACACCTTC

j_call: TRBJ2-7
clone_size: .
d_call: .
v_call: TRBV7-8
cdr3_aa: CASSPTRVTPYEQYF
cdr3_nt: TGTGCCAGCAGCCCCACCCGTGTGACACCCTACGAGCAGTACTTC

j_call: TRBJ1-4
clone_size: .
d_call: .
v_call: TRBV10-3
cdr3_aa: CATRPGPNEKLFF
cdr3_nt: TGTGCCACCCGACCAGGCCCCAATGAAAAACTGTTTTTT

j_call: TRBJ2-7
clone_size: once
d_call: .
v_call: TRBV20-1
cdr3_aa: CSAWGSPGYEQYF
cdr3_nt: TGCAGTGCTTGGGGGTCGCCTGGCTACGAGCAGTACTTC

j_call: TRBJ2-7
clone_size: .
d_call: TRBD2
v_call: TRBV29-1
cdr3_aa: CSALPGGFSYEQYF
cdr3_nt: TGCAGCGCCCTGCCGGGAGGGTTCTCCTACGAGCAGTACTTC

j_call: TRBJ1-6
clone_size: few
d_call: .
v_call: TRBV20-1
cdr3_aa: CSARGATYNSPLHF
cdr3_nt: TGCAGTGCCCGGGGGGCGACTTATAATTCACCCCTCCACTTT

j_call: TRBJ2-1
clone_size: .
d_call: TRBD1
v_call: TRBV20-1
cdr3_aa: CSARDPRTGFNEQFF
cdr3_nt: TGCAGTGCTAGAGATCCCCGGACAGGGTTCAATGAGCAGTTCTTC

j_call: TRBJ2-5
clone_size: .
d_call: TRBD2
v_call: TRBV27
cdr3_aa: CASSLGAGAIETQYF
cdr3_nt: TGTGCCAGCAGTTTGGGAGCGGGAGCAATAGAGACCCAGTACTTC

j_call: TRBJ1-5
clone_size: .
d_call: TRBD1
v_call: TRBV20-1
cdr3_aa: CSASEGASRKPQHF
cdr3_nt: TGCAGTGCTAGCGAGGGGGCCAGTAGGAAGCCCCAGCATTTT

j_call: TRBJ2-7
clone_size: .
d_call: .
v_call: TRBV20-1
cdr3_aa: CSARRDPYEQYF
cdr3_nt: TGCAGTGCTAGAAGGGACCCCTACGAGCAGTACTTC

j_call: TRBJ1-2
clone_size: few
d_call: TRBD1
v_call: TRBV11-2
cdr3_aa: CASSSIPRDRVENYGYTF
cdr3_nt: TGTGCCAGCAGCTCCATTCCGCGGGACAGGGTTGAGAACTATGGCTACACCTTC

j_call: TRBJ2-5
clone_size: once
d_call: .
v_call: TRBV5-1
cdr3_aa: CASSSYTGNERYF
cdr3_nt: TGCGCCAGCAGCTCCTACACGGGGAATGAGCGGTACTTC

j_call: TRBJ1-2
clone_size: few
d_call: TRBD1
v_call: TRBV20-1
cdr3_aa: CSARETGGNDYGYTF
cdr3_nt: TGCAGTGCTAGAGAGACAGGGGGTAACGACTATGGCTACACCTTC

j_call: TRBJ2-3
clone_size: .
d_call: .
v_call: TRBV3-1
cdr3_aa: CASSSPGLRTDTQYF
cdr3_nt: TGTGCCAGCAGTAGTCCGGGCCTCAGAACAGATACGCAGTATTTT

j_call: TRBJ2-3
clone_size: .
d_call: TRBD2
v_call: TRBV20-1
cdr3_aa: CSGRESTDTQYF
cdr3_nt: TGCAGTGGGCGGGAGAGCACAGATACGCAGTATTTT

j_call: TRBJ2-5
clone_size: few
d_call: TRBD2
v_call: TRBV28
cdr3_aa: CASSFPHSGSKETQYF
cdr3_nt: TGTGCCAGCAGTTTCCCCCATAGCGGGAGCAAGGAGACCCAGTACTTC

j_call: TRBJ1-5
clone_size: .
d_call: .
v_call: TRBV5-1
cdr3_aa: CASSSEGGNQPQHF
cdr3_nt: TGTGCCAGCAGTTCCGAAGGGGGCAATCAGCCCCAGCATTTT

j_call: TRBJ2-5
clone_size: few
d_call: .
v_call: TRBV7-2
cdr3_aa: CASSAWLGEAQETQYF
cdr3_nt: TGTGCCAGCAGCGCTTGGTTGGGGGAGGCACAAGAGACCCAGTACTTC

j_call: TRBJ1-5
clone_size: once
d_call: TRBD1
v_call: TRBV18
cdr3_aa: CASSLTGGQNGDQPQHF
cdr3_nt: TGTGCCAGCTCCCTTACAGGGGGGCAGAATGGCGATCAGCCCCAGCATTTT

j_call: TRBJ1-2
clone_size: .
d_call: .
v_call: TRBV20-1
cdr3_aa: CSASRGEYGYTF
cdr3_nt: TGCAGTGCTAGCCGCGGGGAGTATGGCTACACCTTC

j_call: TRBJ2-5
clone_size: many
d_call: .
v_call: TRBV3-1
cdr3_aa: CASSQLGETQYF
cdr3_nt: TGTGCCAGCAGCCAGTTGGGAGAGACCCAGTACTTC

j_call: TRBJ2-5
clone_size: .
d_call: .
v_call: TRBV20-1
cdr3_aa: CSASFRETQYF
cdr3_nt: TGCAGTGCTAGCTTCCGGGAGACCCAGTACTTC

j_call: TRBJ2-5
clone_size: .
d_call: TRBD1
v_call: TRBV7-9
cdr3_aa: CASSPRQGFETQYF
cdr3_nt: TGTGCCAGCAGCCCTCGACAGGGGTTTGAGACCCAGTACTTC

j_call: TRBJ2-7
clone_size: .
d_call: TRBD2
v_call: TRBV2
cdr3_aa: CASRKVSTSGYEQYF
cdr3_nt: TGTGCCAGCAGGAAGGTCTCGACTAGCGGGTACGAGCAGTACTTC

j_call: TRBJ2-1
clone_size: .
d_call: TRBD2
v_call: TRBV11-1
cdr3_aa: CASSARGSGMNNEQFF
cdr3_nt: TGTGCCAGCAGCGCCAGGGGTAGCGGGATGAACAATGAGCAGTTCTTC

j_call: TRBJ1-6
clone_size: few
d_call: .
v_call: TRBV20-1
cdr3_aa: CSADKDGEYSPLHF
cdr3_nt: TGCAGTGCTGATAAGGACGGGGAATATTCACCCCTCCACTTT

j_call: TRBJ2-7
clone_size: few
d_call: .
v_call: TRBV5-6
cdr3_aa: CASSLGPQAYEQYF
cdr3_nt: TGTGCCAGCAGCTTAGGACCCCAGGCATACGAGCAGTACTTC

j_call: TRBJ2-5
clone_size: once
d_call: .
v_call: TRBV27
cdr3_aa: CASSSQMQETQYF
cdr3_nt: TGTGCCAGCAGTTCGCAGATGCAAGAGACCCAGTACTTC

j_call: TRBJ1-2
clone_size: .
d_call: .
v_call: TRBV10-3
cdr3_aa: CAISDLGGGLGYTF
cdr3_nt: TGTGCCATCAGTGACCTAGGAGGGGGGCTTGGCTACACCTTC

j_call: TRBJ2-7
clone_size: .
d_call: TRBD2
v_call: TRBV20-1
cdr3_aa: CSARDRKLLAGGLTYEQYF
cdr3_nt: TGCAGTGCTAGAGATCGAAAGCTCCTAGCGGGAGGCCTAACCTACGAGCAGTACTTC

j_call: TRBJ2-1
clone_size: once
d_call: TRBD2
v_call: TRBV5-1
cdr3_aa: CASSTPGTSGNEQFF
cdr3_nt: TGCGCCAGCAGCACTCCCGGGACTAGCGGCAATGAGCAGTTCTTC

j_call: TRBJ2-5
clone_size: few
d_call: TRBD1
v_call: TRBV7-9
cdr3_aa: CASSFGQGGLETQYF
cdr3_nt: TGTGCCAGCAGCTTTGGACAGGGGGGACTGGAGACCCAGTACTTC

j_call: TRBJ2-4
clone_size: .
d_call: .
v_call: TRBV11-2
cdr3_aa: CASSLDYRANIQYF
cdr3_nt: TGTGCCAGCAGCTTAGACTACAGGGCCAACATTCAGTACTTC

j_call: TRBJ1-2
clone_size: .
d_call: .
v_call: TRBV7-9
cdr3_aa: CASSPLLENYGYTF
cdr3_nt: TGTGCCAGCAGCCCTTTGCTTGAGAACTATGGCTACACCTTC

j_call: TRBJ1-4
clone_size: .
d_call: .
v_call: TRBV7-6
cdr3_aa: CASSLEVAPAEKLFF
cdr3_nt: TGTGCCAGCAGCTTAGAGGTCGCTCCGGCGGAAAAACTGTTTTTT

j_call: TRBJ2-1
clone_size: .
d_call: TRBD2
v_call: TRBV11-1
cdr3_aa: CASSSSSGRVDGEQFF
cdr3_nt: TGTGCCAGCAGTTCATCTAGCGGGAGAGTCGACGGTGAGCAGTTCTTC

j_call: TRBJ2-3
clone_size: few
d_call: .
v_call: TRBV5-1
cdr3_aa: CASRAEDTQYF
cdr3_nt: TGCGCCAGCCGTGCTGAAGATACGCAGTATTTT

j_call: TRBJ1-5
clone_size: few
d_call: .
v_call: TRBV2
cdr3_aa: CASSENGRLHQPQHF
cdr3_nt: TGTGCCAGCAGTGAAAACGGCCGGCTCCATCAGCCCCAGCATTTT

j_call: TRBJ1-4
clone_size: .
d_call: .
v_call: TRBV20-1
cdr3_aa: CSASARTARTGSVEKLFF
cdr3_nt: TGCAGTGCTAGTGCGAGGACGGCGAGGACCGGGAGTGTAGAAAAACTGTTTTTT

j_call: TRBJ1-4
clone_size: .
d_call: TRBD1
v_call: TRBV5-1
cdr3_aa: CASSPWTGPNEKLFF
cdr3_nt: TGCGCCAGCAGCCCCTGGACAGGGCCAAATGAAAAACTGTTTTTT